These T cell receptor beta chains were read from a single sample in a study of identical twins. TCRdb re-analysed the 5' RACE reads in MiXCR, keeping a single row per CDR3 protein. Altogether 310,000 or so distinct CDR3 sequences are present, more than 8% being singletons, with the ten largest covering 6% to 8.5%. The same sample was also used in a study of yellow fever vaccine responses in identical twins.

Specimen: CD8+ T cells sorted from blood. The receptors come from a woman aged 18-35 years in good health. CDR3s include the opening cysteine and the closing phenylalanine or tryptophan. The order of the fields is V gene, J gene, D gene, clone size, CDR3 DNA, CDR3 protein. A D gene is named only where the DNA matches it firmly. Expanded clones are given a class, and other clones once, few, many or no size at all.

TRBV11-1,TRBJ2-7,TRBD2,few,TGTGCCAGCAGCGACATGACTAGCGGGGGGTCATTCTCCTACGAGCAGTACTTC,CASSDMTSGGSFSYEQYF
TRBV29-1,TRBJ2-2,.,.,TGCAGCGTTGCCGGGGCTTACGCCCGGGACGGGGAGCTGTTTTTT,CSVAGAYARDGELFF
TRBV13,TRBJ2-1,.,.,TGTGCCAGCAGCCTCGACAGGCTCTACAATGAGCAGTTCTTC,CASSLDRLYNEQFF
TRBV10-3,TRBJ2-1,.,.,TGTGCCATCAGTGAGTACGGTGGCAGCGACAATGAGCAGTTCTTC,CAISEYGGSDNEQFF
TRBV29-1,TRBJ2-7,.,few,TGCAGCGTTTTCACAGAAACCTCCTACGAGCAGTACTTC,CSVFTETSYEQYF
TRBV3-1,TRBJ1-2,.,.,TGTGCCAGCAGCCCTGTTCAGGGGTCCTATGGCTACACCTTC,CASSPVQGSYGYTF
TRBV29-1,TRBJ2-1,.,many,TGCAGCGTTCCCGGAGGCGGAGAGCAGTTCTTC,CSVPGGGEQFF
TRBV3-1,TRBJ2-1,.,.,TGTGCCAGCAGCCAAGAGGGCAGGGCCCTATACAATGAGCAGTTCTTC,CASSQEGRALYNEQFF
TRBV5-1,TRBJ2-3,.,.,TGCGCCAGCAGCTTGGTCGCGGGGCCCCGCACAGATACGCAGTATTTT,CASSLVAGPRTDTQYF
TRBV6-2/TRBV6-3,TRBJ2-1,TRBD1,few,TGTGCCAGCAGTTTACAGGGGCCGGGGAATGAGCAGTTCTTC,CASSLQGPGNEQFF
TRBV6-5,TRBJ2-7,.,few,TGTGCCAGCAGTTTCTACTCTAGCTCCTACGAGCAGTACTTC,CASSFYSSSYEQYF
TRBV20-1,TRBJ2-7,.,many,TGCAGTGCTCGGGACATTTCCTACGAGCAGTACTTC,CSARDISYEQYF
TRBV6-2/TRBV6-3,TRBJ2-5,TRBD2,few,TGTGCCAGCAGTTACGTGCGGGGGGGCCCGGAGACCCAGTACTTC,CASSYVRGGPETQYF
TRBV11-2,TRBJ2-5,.,once,TGTGCCAGCACCCTAGACGAGACCCAGTACTTC,CASTLDETQYF
TRBV29-1,TRBJ2-7,.,many,TGCAGCGTTGTGTCTCCCCGGTTTTACGAGCAGTACTTC,CSVVSPRFYEQYF
TRBV7-7,TRBJ2-5,.,few,TGTGCTAGCAGCTTAAGGTGGCGGGCGGATCAAGAGACCCAGTACTTC,CASSLRWRADQETQYF
TRBV29-1,TRBJ2-1,TRBD1,many,TGCAGCGTCGCGGGACAGGGAAGTCAGGAGCAGTTCTTC,CSVAGQGSQEQFF
TRBV5-1,TRBJ2-7,TRBD2,many,TGCGCCAGCAGCTTGGGACTAGCGGGTTCCTACGAGCAGTACTTC,CASSLGLAGSYEQYF
TRBV28,TRBJ2-1,TRBD1,few,TGTGCCAGCAGTTCACCGGGACAGTACAACTTTGAGCAGTTCTTC,CASSSPGQYNFEQFF
TRBV6-2/TRBV6-3,TRBJ2-7,.,.,TGTGCCAGCAGTTACTCGCTGGACAAACTTTCCTACGAGCAGTACTTC,CASSYSLDKLSYEQYF
TRBV7-3,TRBJ2-3,TRBD2,.,TGTGCCAGCAGCCCCTTACTAGCGGGGCCTTGGGATACGCAGTATTTT,CASSPLLAGPWDTQYF
TRBV20-1,TRBJ2-1,.,many,TGCAGTGCTGGAGCCTACAATGAGCAGTTCTTC,CSAGAYNEQFF
TRBV20-1,TRBJ2-7,TRBD2,.,TGCAGTGCTAGAAAAGTAGGACTAGCGGGAGTGTACGAGCAGTACTTC,CSARKVGLAGVYEQYF
TRBV6-5,TRBJ2-2,TRBD1,.,TGTGCCAGCAGTTACTCAACAGGGGCCGGGGAGCTGTTTTTT,CASSYSTGAGELFF
TRBV12-3/TRBV12-4,TRBJ2-1,.,few,TGTGCCAGCAGCTCGGGCCCGAGCTCCTACAATGAGCAGTTCTTC,CASSSGPSSYNEQFF
TRBV20-1,TRBJ2-3,TRBD2,.,TGCAGTGCTGCGCAAACCGGGAGATCGGGGGGAGATACGCAGTATTTT,CSAAQTGRSGGDTQYF